This T cell receptor (beta chain) was identified during a study of blood T cell repertoires in COVID-19 (dated by TCRdb to 2018 to 2021). Study-wide context: The collaborator samples originated in the United States, Italy and Spain and spanned the acute and convalescent phases of COVID-19. Nearly every sample came with metadata listing a de-identified subject ID, COVID-19 status, age in years and sex. The samples were drawn from two sources: the first 160 participants of the ongoing ImmuneRACE study, and 1,200 or so subjects contributed by 6 global collaborators. Where HLA class I and class II types were available, the types were taken from metadata supplied by the sample provider, not from assay-based typing. The prospective study material was composed of cDNA or gDNA derived from T cells, B-cell-depleted T cells, or PBMCs. The repertoires were released in a freely available public database intended as a resource for research on the immune response to SARS-CoV-2. Deeply sampled blood TCRbeta repertoires from subjects exposed to, actively infected with, or recovered from COVID-19 were included in the dataset.

Study-level results and caveats: Clinical and demographic metadata were provided uncurated, with the amount varying by source and participant.

At one collaborating source in Seattle, patients were enrolled during active infection and were followed longitudinally through the course of disease. Collaborating institutions collected whole blood in K2EDTA tubes following their own protocols. For TCRbeta analysis, collaborators shipped samples in one of three forms: frozen whole blood, isolated PBMCs, or DNA extracted from either of those sample types. TCRbeta CDR3 regions were amplified from genomic DNA by means of the immunoSEQ Assay, a bias-controlled multiplex PCR. The authors' pipeline ran thus. The number of nucleated cells in each sample was estimated from the amplification of reference gene primers within the assay. To quantify the absolute abundance of each unique TCRbeta CDR3 rearrangement, sequence reads were collapsed and filtered. For each sample, productive Simpson clonality was calculated as the square root of Simpson's diversity index across productive rearrangements. TCRdb holds this immuneACCESS table with in-frame rearrangements only. Some clones are missing; in checked studies, unresolved V genes explain under half, and the rest has no known cause. V, J and clone size were drawn from that table, and D and trimming were deduced from the DNA. This sample holds nearly 350,000 clones; about 88% were observed only once. About 6.7% of the sample goes to the ten largest clones.

V and J are trimmed by 7 bases and 5 bases, and the gene matches miss 10 bases of the junction. The CDR3 starts with the cysteine, ends with the phenylalanine, and has 14 residues. The retained sequence is limited to the CDR3, 42 bases, with the frame set at the first base. Based on the germline V gene (reference sequence), the CDR1 and CDR2 sequences are LNHDA and SQIVND. Remarks on this clone: Its antigen is unknown. Base qualities are not provided; no much larger clone lies one nucleotide away.

The clonotype originates from a woman in her 70s with COVID-19, enrolled during active disease. The rearrangement combines TRBV19 with TRBJ1-2; the central 7 bases match TRBD1. Sequences were obtained from peripheral blood. The DNA sequence follows: TGTGCCAGTACCCATCCGGGACAGTTTTATGGCTACACCTTC. This is translated as CASTHPGQFYGYTF.